A single sample gave rise to the 26 T cell receptor beta chains below, sequenced in a study of a mutant IDH1 vaccine in newly diagnosed glioma. These receptors have no identified antigens. Libraries were prepared by immunoSEQ multiplex PCR; TCRdb keeps only in-frame clonotypes and omits some of them. The sample holds about 69,000 clones, more than 85% seen once. Documented time point: week 35, safety follow-up. In every dose of vaccine, 300 ug of mutant IDH1 20-mer peptide was given alongside topical imiquimod. This material consisted of PBMCs, taken from a glioma patient whose treatment included an IDH1 peptide vaccine. The receptor set was obtained from a man younger than 40 with glioma.

This chain joins TRBV28 and TRBJ2-1, with 10 bases lining up with TRBD2. The length of the CDR3 is 15 residues. Per the germline V gene, CDR1 is MDHEN and CDR2 is SYDVKM. Losses at the gene ends were 6 bases for V and 9 bases for J; bases not matched to a gene: 11. The DNA for the CDR3 is TGTGCCAGCAGGGCGAGCGGGAGGGCTTTGGGTGAGCAGTTCTTC. As protein: CASRASGRALGEQFF.

This chain connects TRBV2 to TRBJ1-1; possibly TRBD1 for D (5 bases). This CDR3 is built from 13 residues. Trimming took 1 base from V and 3 from J, leaving 6 bases between them. Germline V gene data show CDR1 as SNHLY and CDR2 as FYNNEI. The CDR3 DNA reads TGTGCCAGCAGTGAAGACAGGTACACTGAAGCTTTCTTT. It is translated as CASSEDRYTEAFF.

The chain links TRBV7-2 to TRBJ2-7, with 10 bases lining up with TRBD2. J gave up 4 bases and V 1 base, and 4 bases lay outside the gene matches. This CDR3 spans 15 amino acids. Germline assignment: CDR1 SGHTA and CDR2 FQGNSA. CDR3 DNA sequence: TGTGCCAGCAGCTTAGGGGCTAGCGGGGGTTACGAGCAGTACTTC. Translation: CASSLGASGGYEQYF.

This clone was observed a few times. CDR3 sequence reads: CSAATGSTDTQYF. CDR3 coding DNA: TGCAGCGCGGCGACAGGGAGCACAGATACGCAGTATTTT. The J gene is TRBJ2-3, the V gene TRBV29-1, with 7 nucleotides matching TRBD1. With V trimmed by 7 bases and J by 0 bases, 4 bases remained unmatched. The germline CDR1 and CDR2 sequences are SQVTM and ANQGSEA. The CDR3 covers 13 residues.

This chain links TRBV9 with TRBJ2-2, with 9 bases that match TRBD1. The CDR3 covers 17 residues. The germline V gene has CDR1 SGDLS and CDR2 YYNGEE. V was pared by 2 bases and J by 2 bases, with 7 bases of the junction left unmatched. The DNA for the CDR3 is TGTGCCAGCAGCGTCAGGCCGACAGGGGGTAACACCGGGGAGCTGTTTTTT. Its protein product is CASSVRPTGGNTGELFF.

This clone appeared once. The chain employs TRBV6-8 and TRBJ2-4, with a possible D match to TRBD1 (5 bases). V shed 7 bases and J shed 0 bases, with 16 bases lying between them. The germline CDR1 and CDR2 sequences are MNHGY and SAAAGT. The CDR3 totals 16 residues. Written as DNA, the CDR3 is TGTGCCAGCAATCAATTTATCAGGGTAGCCAAAAACATTCAGTACTTC. It yields the protein CASNQFIRVAKNIQYF.

The chain couples TRBV28 to TRBJ2-3; the match to TRBD1 covers 9 bases. Germline-derived CDR1 and CDR2 are MDHEN and SYDVKM. This CDR3 comprises 16 residues. After removal of 4 bases from V and 2 bases from J, the junction contained 7 bases not matched to a gene. The CDR3 is CASSSPRDRDTDTQYF. The CDR3 DNA follows: TGTGCCAGCAGTTCCCCACGGGACAGGGACACAGATACGCAGTATTTT.

V is TRBV11-3 and J is TRBJ2-1, with D uncertain. Trimming took 3 bases from V and 7 from J, leaving 7 bases between them. The CDR3 extends over 12 amino acids. From germline, CDR1 is SGHNT and CDR2 YENEEA. CDR3 sequence reads: CASSLYMNEQFF. In DNA form, the CDR3 reads TGTGCCAGCAGCTTGTATATGAATGAGCAGTTCTTC.

The rearrangement uses TRBV2 and TRBJ1-4; tentatively, D is TRBD1 (6 bases). Between the trimmed V and J ends, which lost 6 bases and 0 bases, there was a span of 11 bases. Germline lookup yields CDR1 SNHLY and CDR2 FYNNEI. The CDR3 is made up of 15 amino acids. CDR3 region: CASRPRTATNEKLFF. CDR3 in DNA: TGTGCCAGCAGGCCCAGGACAGCAACTAATGAAAAACTGTTTTTT.

V and J are TRBV5-1 and TRBJ1-2, with D possibly matching TRBD1 (5 bases). V gave up 1 base and J gave up 6 bases, with 13 bases separating them. The germline CDR1 and CDR2 sequences are SGHRS and YFSETQ. The CDR3 spans 14 residues. CDR3 amino acids: CASSLWGTVNGYTF. Here the CDR3 DNA reads TGCGCCAGCAGCTTGTGGGGGACCGTCAATGGCTACACCTTC.

The rearrangement links TRBV20-1 to TRBJ1-1; D not resolved. CDR1 DFQATT and CDR2 SNEGSKA come from the germline V gene (reference sequence). The V end was cut by 5 bases, the J end by 3 bases, with 7 bases between. The CDR3 consists of 11 residues. CDR3 DNA sequence: TGCAGTGCTTCCTCAGACACTGAAGCTTTCTTT. It codes for CSASSDTEAFF.

This rearrangement joins TRBV4-3 to TRBJ2-7, with D possibly TRBD1 on 6 matching bases. Deletions cut 0 bases from V and 5 bases from J, with 11 bases between. Germline V gives CDR1 LGHNA, CDR2 YSLEER. CDR3 length: 14 amino acids. As DNA, the CDR3 is TGCGCCAGCAGCCAAGAAAACAGGGCCGACGAGCAGTACTTC. Translating it yields CASSQENRADEQYF.

V usage is TRBV10-2 and J usage is TRBJ2-3, with D perhaps matching TRBD1 (6 bases). The CDR3 totals 14 residues. The V gene's germline CDR1 is WSHSY and CDR2 SAAADI. V gave up 2 bases and J gave up 1 base, with 7 bases separating them. CDR3 sequence reads: CASSEPGGTDTQYF. In DNA, the CDR3 is TGCGCCAGCAGTGAGCCAGGGGGCACAGATACGCAGTATTTT.

This rearrangement joins TRBV19 to TRBJ2-1, with 10 bases fitting TRBD2. The ends lost 1 base at V and 6 bases at J; junction bases unmatched: 6. Germline loops: CDR1 LNHDA, CDR2 SQIVND (reference sequence). The length of the CDR3 is 16 residues. The CDR3: CASSIVGSGGPNEQFF. Written as DNA, the CDR3 is TGTGCCAGTAGTATAGTAGGTAGCGGGGGGCCCAATGAGCAGTTCTTC.

The chain recombines TRBV2 with TRBJ2-7, with no clear D. The germline V gene encodes CDR1 SNHLY and CDR2 FYNNEI. This CDR3 is 13 amino acids long. V lost 2 bases and J lost 2, with 7 bases in between. CDR3 in amino acids: CASSERPTYEQYF. The CDR3 nucleotides read TGTGCCAGCAGTGAACGCCCGACCTACGAGCAGTACTTC.

The V call is TRBV28, the J call TRBJ2-7, with a tentative D call TRBD1 (8 bases). The CDR3 contains 16 residues. With 1 base removed from V and 5 bases from J, the gap between germline ends came to 18 bases. Germline values: CDR1 MDHEN, CDR2 SYDVKM. The CDR3 DNA sequence: TGTGCCAGCAGTTTATTCGGACAGGGAGGGAACCACGAGCAGTACTTC. Translating it yields CASSLFGQGGNHEQYF.

CDR3 nucleotide sequence: TGTGCCAGCAGCTTATGGGCAGGGAAAGCGAATGAGCAGTTCTTC. Protein product: CASSLWAGKANEQFF. The rearrangement links TRBV11-1 to TRBJ2-1; D possibly corresponds to TRBD1 (5 bases). V shed 2 bases and J shed 7 bases, with 15 bases lying between them. The V gene's germline CDR1 is SGHAT and CDR2 FQDESV (reference sequence). The CDR3 is made up of 15 amino acids.

The rearrangement links TRBV28 to TRBJ1-1, with a weak D call TRBD1 (5 bases). This CDR3 comprises 14 residues. With 5 bases removed from V and 4 bases from J, the gap between germline ends came to 14 bases. CDR1 is MDHEN, CDR2 SYDVKM, per germline. The CDR3: CASSAPGGGTEAFF. The CDR3 DNA sequence: TGTGCCAGCAGTGCCCCGGGGGGGGGCACTGAAGCTTTCTTT.

On this clone itself: The same CDR3 is also encoded by other DNA sequences in this sample. The chain couples TRBV7-2 to TRBJ2-3; D call uncertain. Germline V gives CDR1 SGHTA, CDR2 FQGNSA. This CDR3 region has 12 residues. Deletions cut 6 bases from V and 0 bases from J, with 4 bases between. The CDR3 DNA follows: TGTGCCAGCAGTTTTAGCACAGATACGCAGTATTTT. Protein sequence: CASSFSTDTQYF.

This clone is a singleton in its sample. The chain couples TRBV7-6 to TRBJ1-6; a possible D gene is TRBD1 (5 bases). The CDR3 spans 16 residues. V lost 1 base and J lost 8, with 15 bases in between. Germline values: CDR1 SGHVS, CDR2 FNYEAQ. In DNA form, the CDR3 reads TGTGCCAGCAGCTTAGGTTCGGCAGGGAGGGATTCACCCCTCCACTTT. Protein: CASSLGSAGRDSPLHF.

V gene TRBV7-9 combines with J gene TRBJ2-7; possibly TRBD2 for D (5 bases). This CDR3 region has 15 residues. Trimming stripped 5 bases from V and 0 bases from J, with 14 bases between. CDR1 and CDR2 (germline): SEHNR, FQNEAQ (reference sequence). The CDR3, as DNA: TGTGCCAGCAGCCGACCCCGGGGTCTCTCCTACGAGCAGTACTTC. Translation: CASSRPRGLSYEQYF.

This chain connects TRBV11-2 to TRBJ2-7; 10 bases match TRBD2. Germline V lookup: CDR1 SGHAT, CDR2 FQNNGV. The CDR3 length is 17 residues. Trimming took 3 bases from V and 1 from J; bases not matched to a gene: 9. The CDR3 nucleotides read TGTGCCAGCAGCTTCAGGCCCTCAGCGGGAGGGTCCTACGAGCAGTACTTC. Protein: CASSFRPSAGGSYEQYF.

The chain is built from TRBV28 and TRBJ2-1; perhaps TRBD1 as D (5 bases). Germline CDR1 MDHEN, CDR2 SYDVKM. The V end was cut by 5 bases, the J end by 2 bases, with 13 bases between. The length of the CDR3 is 15 residues. The CDR3 loop reads CASSEQARAYNEQFF. The DNA of the CDR3 is TGTGCCAGCAGTGAACAGGCAAGAGCCTACAATGAGCAGTTCTTC.

The J gene is TRBJ1-1, the V gene TRBV6-5; D gene unclear. From germline, CDR1 is MNHEY and CDR2 SVGAGI. V gave up 5 bases and J gave up 0 bases, with 10 bases separating them. CDR3 length: 14 residues. The CDR3 sequence: CASSTGVMNTEAFF. DNA of the CDR3: TGTGCCAGCAGTACGGGAGTCATGAACACTGAAGCTTTCTTT.

The chain employs TRBV11-2 and TRBJ2-5, with TRBD2 matching over 8 bases. V lost 2 bases, J lost 4 bases, and 12 bases stayed unmatched. CDR1 is SGHAT, CDR2 FQNNGV, per germline. CDR3 length equals 17 residues. CDR3 sequence reads: CASSLKINGRVAETQYF. The CDR3 DNA reads TGTGCCAGCAGCTTAAAAATCAACGGGAGGGTGGCAGAGACCCAGTACTTC.

The chain joins TRBV6-1 to TRBJ2-2; no clear D gene. Per germline, CDR1 MNHNS and CDR2 SASEGT. The ends were cut back, 2 bases at V and 1 base at J, with 5 bases in the middle. The CDR3 length is 14 residues. The CDR3 sequence: CASSERMNTGELFF. CDR3 nucleotide sequence: TGTGCCAGCAGTGAAAGGATGAACACCGGGGAGCTGTTTTTT.